Below, one T cell receptor (beta chain) is given with its context. Per the germline V gene, CDR1 is MNHEY and CDR2 is SVGAGI. The CDR3 totals 15 residues. Trimming at V came to 5 bases and at J to 6 bases, leaving 9 bases not matched to a gene. Authors' processing steps: Reference gene primer amplification yielded estimated nucleated cell counts. The protocol was immunoSEQ multiplex PCR, while the TCRdb copy is restricted to in-frame clones and leaves out a portion. V and J calls and clone size are as listed in that table; D and trimming were resolved from the DNA. Of about 210,000 clones in the sample, 85% were seen once. These data originate in a study of blood T cell repertoires in COVID-19. The overall study: Samples of COVID-19 (acute and convalescent) were obtained from the United States, Italy and Spain.

Participants, 18 to 89 years old, spanned approximately 26 US areas. Cohorts were assigned according to the clinical history that participants reported. This chain joins TRBV6-5 and TRBJ2-2; 7 bases are shared with TRBD1. Sequenced: PBMCs or T cells enriched from blood (not recorded which). This TCR derives from a man aged 35-49 years who had recovered from COVID-19. The CDR3 coding sequence is TGTGCCAGCAGTACCGACAGGGCGTGGGCCGGGGAGCTGTTTTTT. It specifies CASSTDRAWAGELFF.